This T cell receptor (beta chain) was sequenced in a study of T cell responses to AZD1222 COVID-19 vaccine. General study results and limits: Only a handful of people who got AZD1222 tested seropositive at baseline. Clonal diversity may have been underestimated, and the donors were mostly white British, with more females than males.

This CDR3 is built from 15 residues. Looked up from germline, CDR1 is LGHDT and CDR2 is YNNKEL (reference sequence). J gave up 8 bases and V 3 bases, and 10 bases lay outside the gene matches. Sequenced by immunoSEQ multiplex PCR; TCRdb stores in-frame clones only, minus some. The sample consists of tens of thousands of clones, roughly 87% of them appearing once. About this clone: Its matching antigen is unknown.

Sequenced here: peripheral blood, sampled on day 0 of AZD1222 vaccination. The receptor's source is an adult in good health. This chain links TRBV3-1 (or the pseudogene TRBV3-2) with TRBJ1-2; 9 nucleotides match TRBD1. CDR3 in amino acids: CASSHWGTGSEGYTF. The DNA of the CDR3 is TGTGCCAGCAGCCATTGGGGGACAGGGAGCGAAGGCTACACCTTC.